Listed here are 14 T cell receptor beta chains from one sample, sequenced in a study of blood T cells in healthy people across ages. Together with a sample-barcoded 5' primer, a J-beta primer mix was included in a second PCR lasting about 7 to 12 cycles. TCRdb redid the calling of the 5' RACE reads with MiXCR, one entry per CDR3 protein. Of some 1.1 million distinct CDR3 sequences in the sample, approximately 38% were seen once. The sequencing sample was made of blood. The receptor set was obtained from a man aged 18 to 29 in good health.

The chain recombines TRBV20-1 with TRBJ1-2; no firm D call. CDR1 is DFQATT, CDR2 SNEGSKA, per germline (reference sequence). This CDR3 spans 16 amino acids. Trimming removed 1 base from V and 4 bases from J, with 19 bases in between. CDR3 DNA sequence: TGCAGTGCTAGAGGAGGATGGGCAGGCTCCCTCTATGGCTACACCTTC. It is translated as CSARGGWAGSLYGYTF.

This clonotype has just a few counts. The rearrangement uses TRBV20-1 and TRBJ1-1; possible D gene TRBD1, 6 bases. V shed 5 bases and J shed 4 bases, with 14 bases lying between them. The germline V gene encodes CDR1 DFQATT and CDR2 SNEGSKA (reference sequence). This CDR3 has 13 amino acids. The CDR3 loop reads CSASQGIGTEAFF. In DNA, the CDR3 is TGCAGTGCTTCGCAGGGGATTGGCACTGAAGCTTTCTTT.

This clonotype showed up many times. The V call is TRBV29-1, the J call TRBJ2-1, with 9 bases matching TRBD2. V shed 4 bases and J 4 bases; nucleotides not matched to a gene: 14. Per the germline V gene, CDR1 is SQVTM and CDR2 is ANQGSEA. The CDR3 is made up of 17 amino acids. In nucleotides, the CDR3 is TGCAGCGTTGGCCTAGCGGGGTTCCCCGGCACTTACAATGAGCAGTTCTTC. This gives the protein CSVGLAGFPGTYNEQFF.

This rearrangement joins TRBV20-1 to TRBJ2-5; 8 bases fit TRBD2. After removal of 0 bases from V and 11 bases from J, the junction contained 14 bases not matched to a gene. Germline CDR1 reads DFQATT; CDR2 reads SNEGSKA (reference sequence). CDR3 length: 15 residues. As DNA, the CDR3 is TGCAGTGCTAGAGATGGGACGGGGGGGTTAGTTGAGCAGTACTTC. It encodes CSARDGTGGLVEQYF.

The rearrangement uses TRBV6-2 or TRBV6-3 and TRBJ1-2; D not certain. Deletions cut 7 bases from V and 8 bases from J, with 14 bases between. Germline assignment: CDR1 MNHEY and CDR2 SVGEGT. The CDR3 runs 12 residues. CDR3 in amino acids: CASTDSLMGYTF. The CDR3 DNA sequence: TGTGCCAGCACCGACTCCTTGATGGGCTACACCTTC.

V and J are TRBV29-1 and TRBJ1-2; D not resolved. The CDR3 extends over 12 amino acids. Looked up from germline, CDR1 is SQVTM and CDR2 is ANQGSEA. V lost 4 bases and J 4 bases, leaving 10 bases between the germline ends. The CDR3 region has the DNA TGCAGCGTTGCGGCAGGTCCCTATGGCTACACCTTC. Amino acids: CSVAAGPYGYTF.

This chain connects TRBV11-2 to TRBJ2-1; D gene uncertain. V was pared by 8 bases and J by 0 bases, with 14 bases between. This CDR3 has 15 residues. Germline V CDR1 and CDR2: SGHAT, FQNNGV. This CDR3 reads CASGATPSSYNEQFF. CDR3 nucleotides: TGTGCCAGCGGCGCGACTCCAAGCTCCTACAATGAGCAGTTCTTC.

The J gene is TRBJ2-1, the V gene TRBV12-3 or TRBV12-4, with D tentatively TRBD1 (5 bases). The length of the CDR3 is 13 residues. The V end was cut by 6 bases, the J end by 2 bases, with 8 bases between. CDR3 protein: CASRSTAYNEQFF. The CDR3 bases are TGTGCCAGCAGGTCGACAGCCTACAATGAGCAGTTCTTC.

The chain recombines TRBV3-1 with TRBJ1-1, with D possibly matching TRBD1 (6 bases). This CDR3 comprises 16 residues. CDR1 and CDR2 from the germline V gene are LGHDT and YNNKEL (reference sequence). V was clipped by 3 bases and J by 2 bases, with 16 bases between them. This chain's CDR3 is CASSQRDILANTEAFF. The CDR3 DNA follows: TGTGCCAGCAGCCAGAGGGACATCCTAGCAAACACTGAAGCTTTCTTT.

The CDR3 loop is CASSDGLGQGRNQPQHF. CDR3 nucleotide sequence: TGTGCCAGCAGTGACGGTTTGGGGCAGGGTAGGAATCAGCCCCAGCATTTT. J is TRBJ1-5 and V is TRBV6-4; perhaps TRBD1 as D (5 bases). This CDR3 comprises 17 residues. V lost 2 bases, J lost 4 bases, and 18 bases lay in between. Germline-derived CDR1 and CDR2 are MRHNA and SNTAGT.

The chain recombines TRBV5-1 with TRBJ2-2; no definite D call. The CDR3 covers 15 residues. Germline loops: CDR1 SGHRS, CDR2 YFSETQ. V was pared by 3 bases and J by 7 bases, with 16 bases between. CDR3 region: CASSSVEGYGGELFF. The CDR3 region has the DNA TGCGCCAGCAGCTCGGTGGAAGGATATGGCGGGGAGCTGTTTTTT. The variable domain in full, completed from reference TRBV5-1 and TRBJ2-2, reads KAGVTQTPRYLIKTRGQQVTLSCSPISGHRSVSWYQQTPGQGLQFLFEYFSETQRNKGNFPGRFSGRQFSNSRSEMNVSTLELGDSALYLCASSSVEGYGGELFFGEGSRLTVL.

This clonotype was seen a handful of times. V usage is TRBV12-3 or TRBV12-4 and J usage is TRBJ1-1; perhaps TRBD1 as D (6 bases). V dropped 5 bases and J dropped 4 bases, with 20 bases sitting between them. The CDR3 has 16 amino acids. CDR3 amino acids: CASSLSLVGQLTEAFF. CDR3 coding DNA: TGTGCCAGCAGTCTATCATTAGTTGGACAGCTCACTGAAGCTTTCTTT.

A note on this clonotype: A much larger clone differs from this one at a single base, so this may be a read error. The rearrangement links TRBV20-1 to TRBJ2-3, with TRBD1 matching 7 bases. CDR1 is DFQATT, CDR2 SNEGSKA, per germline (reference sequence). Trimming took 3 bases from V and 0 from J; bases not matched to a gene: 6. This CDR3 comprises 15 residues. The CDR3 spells CSASNLGQSTDTQYF. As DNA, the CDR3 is TGCAGTGCTAGTAACTTGGGACAGAGCACAGATACGCAGTATTTT.

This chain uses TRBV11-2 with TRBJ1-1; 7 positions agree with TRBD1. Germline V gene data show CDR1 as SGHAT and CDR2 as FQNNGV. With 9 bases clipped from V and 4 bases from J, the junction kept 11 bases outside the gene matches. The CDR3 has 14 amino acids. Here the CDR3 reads CASYSIQGVTEAFF. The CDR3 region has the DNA TGTGCCAGTTACTCCATTCAGGGGGTCACTGAAGCTTTCTTT.